One and the same sample provided the 8 T cell receptor beta chains below, sequenced in a study of cytomegalovirus exposure and HLA in healthy donors. 60 Vbeta and 13 Jbeta primers were used in PCR. The assay was immunoSEQ multiplex PCR, and TCRdb's table has in-frame clones only and misses some. The sample consists of some 120,000 clones, about 81% of them appearing once. The specimen sequenced was PBMCs. Source of these receptors: a woman aged 25-40 years in good health and CMV-seronegative.

V and J are TRBV6-1 and TRBJ1-1; 7 bases align to TRBD1. The germline gives CDR1 MNHNS, CDR2 SASEGT. The CDR3 has 17 residues. Losses at the gene ends were 4 bases for V and 0 bases for J; bases not matched to a gene: 11. CDR3: CASSVITGASMNTEAFF. CDR3 coding DNA: TGTGCCAGCAGTGTGATAACAGGGGCCTCAATGAACACTGAAGCTTTCTTT.

The rearrangement joins TRBV30 to TRBJ1-2; maybe TRBD1 (6 bases). The CDR3 runs 13 residues. V lost 3 bases, J lost 4 bases, and 12 bases lay in between. Germline CDR1 GTSNPN, CDR2 SVGIG (reference sequence). The CDR3 DNA sequence: TGTGCCTGGAGCCCAGGGGAAGTCTATGGCTACACCTTC. This codes for CAWSPGEVYGYTF.

The rearrangement uses TRBV11-2 and TRBJ2-5; 8 nucleotides match TRBD2. The V gene's germline CDR1 is SGHAT and CDR2 FQNNGV. CDR3 length: 16 residues. V lost 3 bases to trimming and J lost 5 bases; unmatched junction nucleotides: 11. DNA of the CDR3: TGTGCCAGCAGCTTCTTCTCCGGGGGGGCTCGGGAGACCCAGTACTTC. The encoded protein is CASSFFSGGARETQYF.

The CDR3 nucleotides read TGTGCCAGCAGCTTCTCCCGGATATCGGCAGGGGCTGAAGCTTTCTTT. Encoded protein: CASSFSRISAGAEAFF. The chain combines TRBV7-9 with TRBJ1-1, with D perhaps matching TRBD1 (6 bases). This CDR3 has 16 residues. The V end was cut by 3 bases, the J end by 6 bases, with 20 bases between. Germline CDR1 is SEHNR and CDR2 is FQNEAQ (reference sequence). The full variable domain, rest sourced from reference TRBV7-9 and TRBJ1-1, is DTGVSQNPRHKITKRGQNVTFRCDPISEHNRLYWYRQTLGQGPEFLTYFQNEAQLEKSRLLSDRFSAERPKGSFSTLEIQRTEQGDSAMYLCASSFSRISAGAEAFFGQGTRLTVV.

The chain is built from TRBV30 and TRBJ1-2; 7 bases fit TRBD1. CDR1 and CDR2 (germline): GTSNPN, SVGIG (reference sequence). Trimming at V came to 0 bases and at J to 8 bases, leaving 12 bases not matched to a gene. The CDR3 loop spans 15 amino acids. The CDR3 region has the DNA TGTGCCTGGAGTGTTACAGGGGTCCCGTCTTACGGCTACACCTTC. Its protein product is CAWSVTGVPSYGYTF.

This clone was seen a few times. V is TRBV6-6 and J is TRBJ1-3; D remains ambiguous. CDR1 is MNHNY, CDR2 SVGAGI, per germline (reference sequence). Trimming shortened V by 10 bases and J by 4 bases, and 17 bases separated the two germline ends. This CDR3 region has 14 residues. The chain's CDR3 is CATVADGRGNTIYF. The CDR3 bases are TGTGCCACCGTAGCGGACGGCAGGGGAAACACCATATATTTT.

The J gene is TRBJ1-5, the V gene TRBV25-1; D may be TRBD1 (5 bases). Trimming stripped 2 bases from V and 1 base from J, with 12 bases between. Germline CDR1 MGHDK, CDR2 SYGVNS. The CDR3 length is 16 residues. The CDR3 DNA sequence: TGTGCCAGCAGTGAAGGTAGCAGGGTAAGCAATCAGCCCCAGCATTTT. Protein sequence: CASSEGSRVSNQPQHF.

V is TRBV15 and J is TRBJ2-2, with 7 bases aligning to TRBD2. V dropped 8 bases and J dropped 3; count of bases not matched to a gene: 6. CDR3 length: 14 amino acids. Germline CDR1 and CDR2: LNHNV and YYDKDF (reference sequence). In DNA, the CDR3 is TGTGCCACCGGCGGGAGAGTTGACACCGGGGAGCTGTTTTTT. Translating it yields CATGGRVDTGELFF. Variable domain in full (rest from reference TRBV15 and TRBJ2-2): DAMVIQNPRYQVTQFGKPVTLSCSQTLNHNVMYWYQQKSSQAPKLLFHYYDKDFNNEADTPDNFQSRRPNTSFCFLDIRSPGLGDTAMYLCATGGRVDTGELFFGEGSRLTVL.